This TCR beta chain was recorded in a study of cytomegalovirus exposure and HLA in healthy donors. The PCR used 60 Vbeta and 13 Jbeta primers. Assay used: immunoSEQ multiplex PCR; TCRdb lists only in-frame clones, some missing. The sample carries about 98,000 clones, about three quarters recorded once. V was cut by 0 bases and J by 5 bases, with 9 bases left in between. The CDR3 is 13 residues long. Looked up from germline, CDR1 is GTSNPN and CDR2 is SVGIG (reference sequence). The chain links TRBV30 to TRBJ2-3; D is uncertain. The sample was PBMCs. The sequence was obtained from a man between 35 and 55 years old in good health and CMV-seronegative. The CDR3 here is CAWSVRLGDTQYF. The CDR3 DNA sequence: TGTGCCTGGAGTGTACGACTGGGAGATACGCAGTATTTT.